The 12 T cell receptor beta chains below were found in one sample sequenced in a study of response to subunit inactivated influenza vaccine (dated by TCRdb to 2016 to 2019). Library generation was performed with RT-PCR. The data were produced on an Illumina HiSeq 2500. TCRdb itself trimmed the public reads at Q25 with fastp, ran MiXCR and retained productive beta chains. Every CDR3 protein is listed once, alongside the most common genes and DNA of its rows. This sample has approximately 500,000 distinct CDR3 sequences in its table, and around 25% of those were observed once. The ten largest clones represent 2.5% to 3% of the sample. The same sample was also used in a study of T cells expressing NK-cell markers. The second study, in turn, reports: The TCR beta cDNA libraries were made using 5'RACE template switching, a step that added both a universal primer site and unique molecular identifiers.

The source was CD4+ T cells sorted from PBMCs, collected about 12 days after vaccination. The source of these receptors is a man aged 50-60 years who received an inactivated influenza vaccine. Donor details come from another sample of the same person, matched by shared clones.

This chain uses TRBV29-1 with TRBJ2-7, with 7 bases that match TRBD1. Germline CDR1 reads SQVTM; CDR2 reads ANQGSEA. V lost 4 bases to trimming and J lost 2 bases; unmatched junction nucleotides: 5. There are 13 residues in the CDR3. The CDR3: CSVGQGVAYEQYF. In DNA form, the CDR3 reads TGCAGCGTTGGGCAGGGGGTAGCCTACGAGCAGTACTTC.

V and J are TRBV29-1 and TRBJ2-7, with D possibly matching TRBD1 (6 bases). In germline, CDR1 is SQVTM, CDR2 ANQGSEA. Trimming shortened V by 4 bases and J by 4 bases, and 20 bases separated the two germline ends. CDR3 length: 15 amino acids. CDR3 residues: CSVVKTLGAVYEQYF. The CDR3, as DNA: TGCAGCGTTGTAAAAACCTTGGGGGCGGTGTACGAGCAGTACTTC.

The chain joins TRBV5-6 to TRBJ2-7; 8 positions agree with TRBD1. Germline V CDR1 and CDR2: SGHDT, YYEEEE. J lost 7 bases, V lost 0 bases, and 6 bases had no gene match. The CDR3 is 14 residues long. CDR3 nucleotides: TGTGCCAGCAGCTTGGTTCCAGGGGGCAGGGAGCAGTACTTC. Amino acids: CASSLVPGGREQYF. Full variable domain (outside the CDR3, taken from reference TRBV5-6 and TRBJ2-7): DAGVTQSPTHLIKTRGQQVTLRCSPKSGHDTVSWYQQALGQGPQFIFQYYEEEERQRGNFPDRFSGHQFPNYSSELNVNALLLGDSALYLCASSLVPGGREQYFGPGTRLTVT.

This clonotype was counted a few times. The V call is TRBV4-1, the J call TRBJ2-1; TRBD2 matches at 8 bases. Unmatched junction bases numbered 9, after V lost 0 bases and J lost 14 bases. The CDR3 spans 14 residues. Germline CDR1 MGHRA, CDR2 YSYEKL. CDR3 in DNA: TGCGCCAGCAGCCAAGACCTAATTCCGGGACTAGAGTTCTTC. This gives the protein CASSQDLIPGLEFF.

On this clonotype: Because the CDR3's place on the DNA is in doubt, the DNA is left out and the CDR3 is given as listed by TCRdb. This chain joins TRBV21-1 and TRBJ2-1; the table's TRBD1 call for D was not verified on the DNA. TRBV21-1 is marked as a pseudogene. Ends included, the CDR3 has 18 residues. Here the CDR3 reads CASSKESFAGGAYNEQFF.

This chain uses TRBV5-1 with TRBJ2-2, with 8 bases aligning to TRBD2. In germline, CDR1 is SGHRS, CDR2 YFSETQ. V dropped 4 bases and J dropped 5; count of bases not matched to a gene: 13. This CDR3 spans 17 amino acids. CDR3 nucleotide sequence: TGCGCCAGCAGCCAGGCTCTCGGGGGACTAGTAACCGGGGAGCTGTTTTTT. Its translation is CASSQALGGLVTGELFF.

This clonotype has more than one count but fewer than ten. As DNA, the CDR3 is TGTGCCGGACAGGGACTGGGCAGTTCACCCCTCCACTTT. This gives the protein CAGQGLGSSPLHF. The chain links TRBV6-1 to TRBJ1-6; 8 nucleotides align to TRBD1. Trimming cost V 11 bases and J 9 bases; bases outside gene matches: 9. The CDR3 is made up of 13 amino acids. CDR1 and CDR2 from the germline V gene are MNHNS and SASEGT.

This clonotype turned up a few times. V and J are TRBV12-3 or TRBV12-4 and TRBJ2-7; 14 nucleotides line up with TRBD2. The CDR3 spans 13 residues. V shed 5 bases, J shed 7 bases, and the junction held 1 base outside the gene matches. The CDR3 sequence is CASSRTSGREQYF. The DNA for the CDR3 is TGTGCCAGCAGTAGGACTAGCGGGAGGGAGCAGTACTTC.

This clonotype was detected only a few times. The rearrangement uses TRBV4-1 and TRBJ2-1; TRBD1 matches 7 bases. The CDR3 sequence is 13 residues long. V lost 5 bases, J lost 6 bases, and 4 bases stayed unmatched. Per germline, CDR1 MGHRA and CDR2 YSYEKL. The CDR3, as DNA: TGCGCCAGCAGCGGACAGGCCGTCAATGAGCAGTTCTTC. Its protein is CASSGQAVNEQFF.

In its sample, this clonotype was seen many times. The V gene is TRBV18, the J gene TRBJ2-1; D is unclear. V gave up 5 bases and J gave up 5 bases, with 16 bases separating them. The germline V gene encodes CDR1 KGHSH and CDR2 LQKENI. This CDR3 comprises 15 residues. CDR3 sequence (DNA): TGTGCCAGCTCAGGGGTTCTCAGCGCTAACAATGAGCAGTTCTTC. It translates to CASSGVLSANNEQFF. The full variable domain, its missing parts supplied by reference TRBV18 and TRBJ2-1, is NAGVMQNPRHLVRRRGQEARLRCSPMKGHSHVYWYRQLPEEGLKFMVYLQKENIIDESGMPKERFSAEFPKEGPSILRIQQVVRGDSAAYFCASSGVLSANNEQFFGPGTRLTVL.

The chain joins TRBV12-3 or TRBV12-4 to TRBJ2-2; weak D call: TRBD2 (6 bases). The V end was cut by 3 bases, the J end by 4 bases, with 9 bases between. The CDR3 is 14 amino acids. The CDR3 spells CASSLGGPTGELFF. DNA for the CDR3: TGTGCCAGCAGTTTGGGGGGACCCACCGGGGAGCTGTTTTTT.

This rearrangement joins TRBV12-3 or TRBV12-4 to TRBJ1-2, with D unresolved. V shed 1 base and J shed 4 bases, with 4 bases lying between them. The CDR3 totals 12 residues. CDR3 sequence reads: CASSLERYGYTF. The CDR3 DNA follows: TGTGCCAGCAGTTTAGAGCGCTATGGCTACACCTTC.